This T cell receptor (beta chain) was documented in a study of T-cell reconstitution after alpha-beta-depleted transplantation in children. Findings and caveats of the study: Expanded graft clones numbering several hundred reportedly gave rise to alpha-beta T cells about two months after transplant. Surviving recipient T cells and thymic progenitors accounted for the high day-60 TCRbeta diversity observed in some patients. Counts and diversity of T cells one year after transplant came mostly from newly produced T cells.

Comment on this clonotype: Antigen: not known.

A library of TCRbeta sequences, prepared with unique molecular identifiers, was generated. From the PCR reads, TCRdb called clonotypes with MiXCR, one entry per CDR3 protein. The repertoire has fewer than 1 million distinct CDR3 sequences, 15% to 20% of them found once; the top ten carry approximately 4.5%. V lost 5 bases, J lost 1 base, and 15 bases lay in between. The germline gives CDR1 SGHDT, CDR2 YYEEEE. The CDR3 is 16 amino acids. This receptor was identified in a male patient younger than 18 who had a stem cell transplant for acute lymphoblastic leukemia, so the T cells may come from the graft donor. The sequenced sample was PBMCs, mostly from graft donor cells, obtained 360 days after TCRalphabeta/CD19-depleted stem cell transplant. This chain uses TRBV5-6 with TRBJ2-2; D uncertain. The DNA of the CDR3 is TGTGCCAGCAGGATTAAACGGCCGTGGAACACCGGGGAGCTGTTTTTT. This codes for CASRIKRPWNTGELFF.